These 8 T cell receptor beta chains came from one sample sequenced in a study of cytomegalovirus exposure and HLA in healthy donors. PCR used 60 Vbeta primers and 13 Jbeta primers. TCRdb keeps only in-frame clones here, not all; method: immunoSEQ multiplex PCR. The sample holds about 86,000 clones, about 85% seen once. The specimen was PBMCs. These receptors were obtained from a woman in her forties in good health and CMV-seropositive.

The V call is TRBV7-2, the J call TRBJ2-1, with a weak D call TRBD1 (5 bases). This CDR3 is built from 17 residues. Trimming took 1 base from V and 6 from J, leaving 19 bases between them. Germline CDR1 reads SGHTA; CDR2 reads FQGNSA. DNA for the CDR3: TGTGCCAGCAGCTTAGTCACAGGTGGGGATACCCCCAATGAGCAGTTCTTC. This translates into CASSLVTGGDTPNEQFF.

This clone was observed a handful of times. In DNA form, the CDR3 reads TGTGCCAGCTCACCTACAGGGAACTATGGCTACACCTTC. Residues: CASSPTGNYGYTF. V and J are TRBV18 and TRBJ1-2; D might be TRBD1 (6 bases). Germline V lookup: CDR1 KGHSH, CDR2 LQKENI. V gave up 3 bases and J gave up 2 bases, with 7 bases separating them. The CDR3 loop spans 13 amino acids.

This chain joins TRBV19 and TRBJ1-1, with a tentative D call TRBD1 (6 bases). This CDR3 spans 14 amino acids. Looked up from germline, CDR1 is LNHDA and CDR2 is SQIVND (reference sequence). In DNA, the CDR3 is TGTGCGACCAAGGGGGGGCTGGTGAACACTGAAGCTTTCTTT. This translates into CATKGGLVNTEAFF.

This clone was observed a few times. The CDR3 loop is CASSLTTGTSGSTDTQYF. In nucleotides, the CDR3 is TGCGCCAGCAGCCTCACCACCGGGACTAGCGGGAGCACAGATACGCAGTATTTT. The gene calls are TRBV4-3 and TRBJ2-3; the match to TRBD2 covers 12 bases. CDR3 length: 18 residues. V dropped 4 bases and J dropped 0; count of bases not matched to a gene: 8. Germline CDR1 and CDR2: LGHNA and YSLEER.

The chain employs TRBV7-9 and TRBJ1-4; the D is unclear. The CDR3 runs to 15 residues. The germline V and J ends were trimmed by 6 bases and 2 bases, with 13 bases remaining between them. Germline V gene sequence: CDR1 SEHNR, CDR2 FQNEAQ (reference sequence). Here the CDR3 DNA reads TGTGCCAGCAGTCTAACAGAAAGCACTAATGAAAAACTGTTTTTT. It yields the protein CASSLTESTNEKLFF.

The count of this clone is one. The rearrangement links TRBV6-4 to TRBJ1-3; D is undetermined. CDR1 is MRHNA and CDR2 is SNTAGT in the germline V gene. V was shortened by 10 bases and J by 2 bases, with 18 bases between the two germline ends. This CDR3 comprises 15 residues. The CDR3 coding sequence is TGTGCCAAGCCCCGCCTCAGGTCACCTGGAAACACCATATATTTT. Protein sequence: CAKPRLRSPGNTIYF.

Worth noting for this clone: Additional DNA sequences in this sample encode the identical CDR3. The gene calls are TRBV11-2 and TRBJ1-3, with D possibly matching TRBD1 (5 bases). The CDR3 sequence is 15 residues long. V was pared by 1 base and J by 1 base, with 8 bases between. Per the germline V gene, CDR1 is SGHAT and CDR2 is FQNNGV. CDR3 in DNA: TGTGCCAGCAGCTTAGTCGGGGGATCTGGAAACACCATATATTTT. This gives the protein CASSLVGGSGNTIYF.

This clone was counted a few times. V is TRBV19 and J is TRBJ2-5; a possible D gene is TRBD1 (5 bases). Germline lookup yields CDR1 LNHDA and CDR2 SQIVND (reference sequence). The V gene lost 5 bases and the J gene lost 0 bases, with 7 bases spanning the gap. This CDR3 comprises 13 residues. Written as DNA, the CDR3 is TGTGCCAGTAGTTCGACAGACCAAGAGACCCAGTACTTC. As protein: CASSSTDQETQYF.